The clone carrying this T cell receptor (beta chain) appeared a few times. This entry belongs to a study of response to subunit inactivated influenza vaccine. TCRdb re-analysed the RT-PCR reads in MiXCR, keeping a single row per CDR3 protein. Of about 540,000 distinct CDR3 sequences listed, approximately 24% are singletons. V gave up 3 bases and J gave up 2 bases, with 12 bases separating them. This CDR3 spans 15 amino acids. The germline gives CDR1 SGDLS, CDR2 YYNGEE. These same data were also listed under a study on T cells expressing NK-cell markers. As that report states: As the method of synthesis, 5'RACE template switching with UMIs yielded TCR beta cDNA. From sorted CD3+CD56+NKG2C+, CD3+CD56+NKG2C- and CD3+CD56-NKG2C+ T cells came the TCR beta repertoires. The eight sequenced donors comprised seven who were HCMV-seropositive and one who was seronegative. Several of the experiments relied on an anti-gamma-delta TCR antibody so that only alpha-beta TCR T cells were sorted. NKG2C+ dominant clonotypes from more than 5 donors made up roughly 1.0-8% of CD8+ T cells.

The sequence came from a man in his forties or fifties who received an inactivated influenza vaccine. The genes are TRBV9 and TRBJ1-5; no definite D call. Specimen: CD4+ T cells sorted from PBMCs, collected approximately 13 days after vaccination. The CDR3 DNA is TGTGCCAGCAGCGCCGACGGGAACCGCAATCAGCCCCAGCATTTT. Translation: CASSADGNRNQPQHF.